This is a list of T cell receptor beta chains from one sample in a study of OX40 agonist ivuxolimab in advanced cancers. TCRdb keeps only in-frame clones here, not all; method: immunoSEQ multiplex PCR. The data hold 50,000 to 65,000 clones, with approximately 87% observed a single time. Here the sequenced sample was CD4+ or CD8+ T cells sorted from blood, taken in a trial of the OX40 agonist ivuxolimab. These receptors all stem from an adult with an advanced solid tumor such as melanoma, head and neck, liver or kidney cancer. Each CDR3 is given with its conserved first and last residue. A D gene is named only where the DNA matches it firmly. Size is omitted from some rows. Given values are once, few, many or a class for expanded clones.

cdr3_aa	cdr3_nt	clone_size	v_call	j_call	d_call
CASSLGQHNEQFF	TGTGCCAGCAGCTTAGGCCAACACAATGAGCAGTTCTTC	-	TRBV7-7	TRBJ2-1	-
CASSSTGTGESPLHF	TGTGCCAGCAGCTCCACCGGGACAGGGGAGTCACCCCTCCACTTT	-	TRBV7-9	TRBJ1-6	TRBD1
CASSMSSATVEQYF	TGTGCCAGTAGTATGTCTTCGGCGACCGTCGAGCAGTACTTC	-	TRBV19	TRBJ2-7	-
CASSESPHGGDSPLHF	TGCGCCAGCAGTGAGAGCCCACACGGTGGGGATTCACCCCTCCACTTT	few	TRBV10-1	TRBJ1-6	-
CASSPETGTSSGNTIYF	TGCGCCAGCAGCCCTGAGACCGGGACAAGCTCTGGAAACACCATATATTTT	-	TRBV5-1	TRBJ1-3	-
CASSPTGFEGTEAFF	TGTGCCAGCTCCCCTACAGGGTTTGAAGGCACTGAAGCTTTCTTT	-	TRBV18	TRBJ1-1	-
CAWALTGELFF	TGTGCCTGGGCCTTGACCGGGGAGCTGTTTTTT	-	TRBV30	TRBJ2-2	-
CASSLDILQETQYF	TGCGCCAGCAGCTTGGACATTCTCCAAGAGACCCAGTACTTC	once	TRBV5-1	TRBJ2-5	-
CATSRVGTTNEKLFF	TGTGCCACCAGCAGAGTTGGGACAACTAATGAAAAACTGTTTTTT	few	TRBV15	TRBJ1-4	-
CASSPSRGADTEAFF	TGTGCCAGCTCACCATCCAGGGGCGCAGACACTGAAGCTTTCTTT	once	TRBV18	TRBJ1-1	-
CAIRDARSPLHF	TGTGCCATCAGGGACGCTAGGTCACCCCTCCACTTT	-	TRBV10-3	TRBJ1-6	-
CASGPQPLEKLFF	TGCGCCAGCGGCCCCCAACCTCTCGAAAAACTGTTTTTT	once	TRBV5-1	TRBJ1-4	-
CASNHPGQVVAEAFF	TGTGCCAGTAACCACCCTGGACAGGTGGTCGCTGAAGCTTTCTTT	-	TRBV19	TRBJ1-1	TRBD1